The 19 T cell receptor beta chains reported below all come from one sample, sequenced in a study of cytomegalovirus exposure and HLA in healthy donors. PCR primers comprised 60 Vbeta and 13 Jbeta primers. Using immunoSEQ multiplex PCR, the repertoire was profiled, and TCRdb retains in-frame clones only, with some absent. The sample lists roughly 120,000 clones, 15% seen once, with roughly 2% in the top ten. The sequenced sample consisted of PBMCs. The receptor source for this set is a woman aged 18 to 35 in good health and CMV-seronegative.

The chain recombines TRBV19 with TRBJ2-1, with D perhaps TRBD1 (6 bases). The CDR3 covers 13 residues. Between the trimmed V and J ends, which lost 10 bases and 4 bases, there was a span of 14 bases. The V gene's germline CDR1 is LNHDA and CDR2 SQIVND (reference sequence). In DNA form, the CDR3 reads TGTGCCACCTTCTCTCAGGGGTACAATGAGCAGTTCTTC. Encoded protein: CATFSQGYNEQFF. Together with reference TRBV19 and TRBJ2-1, the CDR3 gives the full variable domain: DGGITQSPKYLFRKEGQNVTLSCEQNLNHDAMYWYRQDPGQGLRLIYYSQIVNDFQKGDIAEGYSVSREKKESFPLTVTSAQKNPTAFYLCATFSQGYNEQFFGPGTRLTVL.

V is TRBV9 and J is TRBJ2-1, with 9 positions matching TRBD2. The length of the CDR3 is 15 residues. Looked up from germline, CDR1 is SGDLS and CDR2 is YYNGEE. Trimming took 3 bases from V and 6 from J; bases not matched to a gene: 7. CDR3 DNA sequence: TGTGCCAGCAGCGCCGCCGGGCGGGGGGGCAATGAGCAGTTCTTC. Residues: CASSAAGRGGNEQFF.

The V gene is TRBV6-5, the J gene TRBJ2-3; a weak D match, TRBD2 (6 bases). The CDR3 sequence is 15 residues long. V dropped 6 bases and J dropped 5 bases, with 18 bases sitting between them. Germline CDR1 reads MNHEY; CDR2 reads SVGAGI. CDR3 region: CASRGGGRAVDTQYF. For the CDR3, the DNA is TGTGCCAGCAGGGGAGGCGGTCGCGCGGTAGATACGCAGTATTTT.

This clone was found a few times. The chain joins TRBV7-7 to TRBJ2-3; 13 bases are a match to TRBD2. The germline V gene has CDR1 SSHAT and CDR2 FNYEAQ (reference sequence). V gave up 2 bases and J gave up 4 bases; unmatched junction bases: 9. The CDR3 is made up of 18 amino acids. The CDR3 is CASSLRFRTSGGPDTQYF. In DNA form, the CDR3 reads TGTGCCAGCAGCTTACGATTCAGGACTAGCGGGGGCCCAGATACGCAGTATTTT.

The V and J genes are TRBV27 and TRBJ2-3, with 10 bases identical to TRBD2. With 3 bases clipped from V and 4 bases from J, the junction kept 10 bases outside the gene matches. This CDR3 has 17 residues. Germline-derived CDR1 and CDR2 are MNHEY and SMNVEV (reference sequence). CDR3 in DNA: TGTGCCAGCAGTTTCTCACCCAGCGGGAGGGCCCCAGATACGCAGTATTTT. Amino acid sequence: CASSFSPSGRAPDTQYF.

This chain joins TRBV15 and TRBJ1-2; 7 nucleotides line up with TRBD1. Germline assignment: CDR1 LNHNV and CDR2 YYDKDF (reference sequence). V dropped 1 base and J dropped 8; count of bases not matched to a gene: 16. This CDR3 spans 17 amino acids. The CDR3 DNA sequence: TGTGCCACCAGCAGAGTCCGGGACAGCCCCTTGGCTGCAGGCTACACCTTC. Its protein product is CATSRVRDSPLAAGYTF.

This clone showed up many times. The chain recombines TRBV6-1 with TRBJ1-2; possible D gene TRBD1, 5 bases. V lost 5 bases, J lost 9 bases, and 19 bases lay in between. Germline V gene sequence: CDR1 MNHNS, CDR2 SASEGT. The CDR3 contains 14 residues. CDR3 sequence reads: CASSPRGTYGSYTF. CDR3 DNA: TGTGCCAGCAGTCCCCGGGGGACCTATGGAAGCTACACCTTC.

The J gene is TRBJ2-3, the V gene TRBV20-1, with 9 nucleotides matching TRBD2. J was trimmed by 9 bases and V by 5 bases; bases with no gene match: 3. The length of the CDR3 is 11 residues. Germline-derived CDR1 and CDR2 are DFQATT and SNEGSKA (reference sequence). CDR3 sequence (DNA): TGCAGTGCTGTAAGCGGGGGGACGCAGTATTTT. Translated, it gives CSAVSGGTQYF.

The chain joins TRBV5-1 to TRBJ1-1, with TRBD1 matching over 8 bases. Unmatched junction bases numbered 7, after V lost 2 bases and J lost 4 bases. This CDR3 contains 15 residues. Germline lookup yields CDR1 SGHRS and CDR2 YFSETQ. The CDR3 sequence: CASSFQGAESTEAFF. Written as DNA, the CDR3 is TGCGCCAGCAGCTTCCAGGGGGCGGAGAGCACTGAAGCTTTCTTT.

The chain is built from TRBV7-3 and TRBJ1-2; D not resolved. V was pared by 5 bases and J by 7 bases, with 26 bases between. From germline, CDR1 is SGHTA and CDR2 FQGTGA. This CDR3 comprises 17 residues. The CDR3 DNA reads TGTGCCAGCAGCCCTGGTGAAGGGAGAGTGTTTATTTCTGGCTACACCTTC. This gives the protein CASSPGEGRVFISGYTF.

The rearrangement links TRBV4-1 to TRBJ2-2, with D perhaps matching TRBD2 (5 bases). This CDR3 region has 16 residues. In germline, CDR1 is MGHRA, CDR2 YSYEKL. The ends were cut back, 1 base at V and 2 bases at J, with 11 bases in the middle. As DNA, the CDR3 is TGCGCCAGCAGCCAAGGGCCGGGAAGCAACACCGGGGAGCTGTTTTTT. Amino acid sequence: CASSQGPGSNTGELFF.

V is TRBV28 and J is TRBJ2-7; D uncertain. V was cut by 4 bases and J by 2 bases, with 12 bases left in between. Germline V gene lookup returns CDR1 MDHEN and CDR2 SYDVKM. The CDR3 has 14 amino acids. The CDR3, as DNA: TGTGCCAGCAGTTACCCCCAGAGGACCTACGAGCAGTACTTC. Amino acids: CASSYPQRTYEQYF.

The chain couples TRBV11-2 to TRBJ2-3; 7 positions agree with TRBD2. Germline CDR1 SGHAT, CDR2 FQNNGV. Trimming at V came to 6 bases and at J to 3 bases, leaving 6 bases not matched to a gene. The CDR3 length is 14 residues. As DNA, the CDR3 is TGTGCCAGCAGTATTGCGCGGGGGACAGATACGCAGTATTTT. Amino acids: CASSIARGTDTQYF.

This clone was detected only a few times. The chain has TRBV5-1 and TRBJ2-7; TRBD2 matches 13 bases. CDR3 length equals 15 residues. V was clipped by 4 bases and J by 5 bases; unmatched bases: 6. Germline values: CDR1 SGHRS, CDR2 YFSETQ. The CDR3, as DNA: TGCGCCAGCAGCCCGGGACTAGCGGGACAGGACGAGCAGTACTTC. This gives the protein CASSPGLAGQDEQYF. Full variable domain (missing parts from reference TRBV5-1 and TRBJ2-7): KAGVTQTPRYLIKTRGQQVTLSCSPISGHRSVSWYQQTPGQGLQFLFEYFSETQRNKGNFPGRFSGRQFSNSRSEMNVSTLELGDSALYLCASSPGLAGQDEQYFGPGTRLTVT.

This clone was counted a few times. The chain uses TRBV27 and TRBJ2-6; a weak D match, TRBD1 (8 bases). This CDR3 is 15 amino acids long. V dropped 6 bases and J dropped 5 bases, with 14 bases sitting between them. Germline V gene sequence: CDR1 MNHEY, CDR2 SMNVEV (reference sequence). CDR3 loop: CASRQGGSWANVLTF. The CDR3 region has the DNA TGTGCCAGCAGACAGGGGGGGTCGTGGGCCAACGTCCTGACTTTC. Based on the CDR3 plus reference TRBV27 and TRBJ2-6, the full variable domain is EAQVTQNPRYLITVTGKKLTVTCSQNMNHEYMSWYRQDPGLGLRQIYYSMNVEVTDKGDVPEGYKVSRKEKRNFPLILESPSPNQTSLYFCASRQGGSWANVLTFGAGSRLTVL.

In DNA, the CDR3 is TGTGCCAGCAGTGTTTACGGGGGGCAACTCTCTGGAAACACCATATATTTT. Its protein is CASSVYGGQLSGNTIYF. The rearrangement links TRBV6-1 to TRBJ1-3; D perhaps matches TRBD1 (6 bases). V lost 4 bases to trimming and J lost 0 bases, with 16 bases between them. Germline V gene lookup returns CDR1 MNHNS and CDR2 SASEGT. The length of the CDR3 is 17 residues.

This clone has more than one count but fewer than ten. V gene TRBV5-1 combines with J gene TRBJ2-1; 8 nucleotides align to TRBD2. The CDR3 extends over 15 amino acids. Germline V gives CDR1 SGHRS, CDR2 YFSETQ. The junction had 8 bases not matched to a gene; V was cut back by 4 bases and J by 5 bases. The CDR3 DNA sequence: TGCGCCAGCAGCGTCACTAGCGGAACGAACAATGAGCAGTTCTTC. This codes for CASSVTSGTNNEQFF.

The chain carries TRBV28 and TRBJ2-7, with a weak D call TRBD2 (6 bases). CDR3 size: 11 residues. V lost 5 bases, J lost 6 bases, and 8 bases lay in between. Germline-derived CDR1 and CDR2 are MDHEN and SYDVKM. This chain's CDR3 is CASSPGGEQYF. Written as DNA, the CDR3 is TGTGCCAGCAGTCCCGGGGGCGAGCAGTACTTC.

Only a few counts were recorded for this clone. This chain links TRBV6-1 with TRBJ2-7; no clear D. V was pared by 2 bases and J by 3 bases, with 11 bases between. The CDR3 runs 14 residues. Looked up from germline, CDR1 is MNHNS and CDR2 is SASEGT. The CDR3 DNA reads as TGTGCCAGCAGTGAAAACTCCCTCGGCTACGAGCAGTACTTC. Translating gives CASSENSLGYEQYF.